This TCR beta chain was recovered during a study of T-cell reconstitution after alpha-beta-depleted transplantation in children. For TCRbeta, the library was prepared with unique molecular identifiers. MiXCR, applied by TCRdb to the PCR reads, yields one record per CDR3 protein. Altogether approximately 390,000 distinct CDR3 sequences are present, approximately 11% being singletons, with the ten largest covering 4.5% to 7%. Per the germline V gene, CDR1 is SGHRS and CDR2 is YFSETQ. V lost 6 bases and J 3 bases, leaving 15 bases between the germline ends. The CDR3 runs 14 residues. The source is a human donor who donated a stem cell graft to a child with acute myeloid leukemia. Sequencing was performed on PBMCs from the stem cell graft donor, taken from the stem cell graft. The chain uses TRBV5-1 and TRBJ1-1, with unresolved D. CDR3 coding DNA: TGCGCCAGCAACTTAAACGGCCCGGACACTGAAGCTTTCTTT. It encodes CASNLNGPDTEAFF.